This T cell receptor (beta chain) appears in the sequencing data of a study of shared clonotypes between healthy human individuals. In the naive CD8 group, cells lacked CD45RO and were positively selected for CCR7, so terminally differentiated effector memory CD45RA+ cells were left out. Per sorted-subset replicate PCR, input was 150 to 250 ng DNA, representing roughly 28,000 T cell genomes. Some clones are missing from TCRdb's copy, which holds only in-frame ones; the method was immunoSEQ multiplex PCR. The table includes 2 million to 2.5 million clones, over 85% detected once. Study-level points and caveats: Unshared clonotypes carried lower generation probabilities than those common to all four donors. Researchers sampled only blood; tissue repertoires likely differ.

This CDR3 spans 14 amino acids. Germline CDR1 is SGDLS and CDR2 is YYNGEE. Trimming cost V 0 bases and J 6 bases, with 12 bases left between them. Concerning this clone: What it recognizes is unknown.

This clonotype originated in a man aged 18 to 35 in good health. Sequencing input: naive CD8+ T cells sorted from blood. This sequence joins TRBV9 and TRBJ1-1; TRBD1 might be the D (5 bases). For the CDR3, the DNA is TGTGCCAGCAGCGTAGAGGGCAGGGCGGCTGAAGCTTTCTTT. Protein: CASSVEGRAAEAFF.